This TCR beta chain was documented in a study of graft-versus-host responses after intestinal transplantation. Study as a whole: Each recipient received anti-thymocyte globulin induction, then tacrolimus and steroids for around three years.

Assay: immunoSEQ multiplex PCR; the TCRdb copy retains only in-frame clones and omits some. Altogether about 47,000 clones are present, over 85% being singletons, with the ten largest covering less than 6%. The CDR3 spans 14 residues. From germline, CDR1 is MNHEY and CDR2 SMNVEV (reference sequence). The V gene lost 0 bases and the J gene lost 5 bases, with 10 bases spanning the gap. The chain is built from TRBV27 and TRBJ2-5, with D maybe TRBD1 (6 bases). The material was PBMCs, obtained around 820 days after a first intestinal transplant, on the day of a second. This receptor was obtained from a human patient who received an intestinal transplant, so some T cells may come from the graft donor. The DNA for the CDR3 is TGTGCCAGCAGTTTATCGGGGGCCCGGGAGACCCAGTACTTC. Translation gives CASSLSGARETQYF.